The sequence of this TCR beta chain was determined in a study of beta chain features in type 1 diabetes. About the study: No patient-donor differences in age, gender, total cells or subset yield. Findings and caveats of the study: For Type 1 diabetes patients, all four CD4+ subsets carried TCRB CDR3s that were moderately but significantly shorter.

This clone was observed a few times. Its antigen is not identified. A CD45RO/CCR7/CD25/CD127/CD95/CD27 panel sorted naive, central memory, regulatory and stem cell-like memory CD4+ cells. Trimming stripped 3 bases from V and 3 bases from J, with 12 bases between. Germline CDR1 and CDR2: SEHNR and FQNEAQ (reference sequence). The CDR3 covers 14 residues. Sequenced material consisted of expressed TCRB transcripts (all of the isolated RNA was reverse transcribed). The protocol was immunoSEQ multiplex PCR, while the TCRdb copy is restricted to in-frame clones and leaves out a portion. The table records under 350,000 clones, approximately 15% of them present only once.

This sequence joins TRBV7-9 and TRBJ2-7; weak D call: TRBD2 (6 bases). Sequenced input: naive CD4+ T cells from blood. The origin of this receptor is a man in his thirties or forties with type 1 diabetes. CDR3 region: CASSFPSSGYEQYF. DNA of the CDR3: TGTGCCAGCAGCTTTCCCAGTAGCGGCTACGAGCAGTACTTC.